A selection of T cell receptor beta chains follows, all from one sample in a study of blood T cell repertoires in COVID-19. Assay: immunoSEQ multiplex PCR; the TCRdb copy retains only in-frame clones and omits some. The sample lists about 130,000 clones; around 87% were seen once. Source material: peripheral blood. The receptors derive from an older woman with acute or convalescent COVID-19. Both conserved end residues are part of each CDR3.

>TRBV28
CASKRPLGREQFF
>TRBV12-5
CASGEMAGATGELFF
>TRBV2
CASRRQDASGNTIYF
>TRBV15
CATSTQDRGLTNYGYTF
>TRBV11-2
CASSLIGGGTEAFF
>TRBV5-1
CASSFWGRFSPFSSYNEQFF
>TRBV7-9
CASSEGLAGAWEQYF
>TRBV18
CASSPYRAQGELFF
>TRBV6-5
CASSPGEWQPQHF
>TRBV9
CASSPLAAAGELFF
>TRBV9
CASSVGTGSTEAFF
>TRBV5-1
CASSPGETEAFF
>TRBV6-5
CASQRFVVTDTQYF
>TRBV19
CASSMAGHYEQYF
>TRBV5-1
CASSFGAVGAYGYTF
>TRBV19
CARSRGLTDTQYF
>TRBV24-1
CATSDRRGPTGELFF
>TRBV21-1
CASSKKSGPEGNEQFF
>TRBV10-3
CATARGTGELFF
>TRBV20-1
CSATPRDEQFF
>TRBV6-1
CASSEAWTSDYNEQFF
>TRBV28
CASSSGGNYGYTF
>TRBV10-3
CAIRPTETYEQYF
>TRBV7-2
CASSLAPQVRVPPDTQYF
>TRBV5-4
CASSSEPGLNEQFF
>TRBV19
CASSRSSYNEQFF
>TRBV12-3/TRBV12-4
CASTLQGSRGYTF
>TRBV7-9
CASSFLGTISGGYTF
>TRBV12-3/TRBV12-4
CASSLFGNQPQHF
>TRBV9
CASSVLPRGGGLSFAGELFF
>TRBV9
CASSVGEGFNQPQHF
>TRBV29-1
CSVEVYRGLGTEAFF
>TRBV7-8
CASSLRTGLFEKLFF
>TRBV6-5
CASSTGSYEQYF
>TRBV23-1
CASPGGLSGANVLTF
>TRBV3-1/TRBV3-2
CASSQVPRSYNEQFF
>TRBV19
CASSKVAGVIGELFF
>TRBV27
CASRQIRGTGELFF
>TRBV3-1/TRBV3-2
CASSQFLASRSSYNEQFF
>TRBV4-1
CASSQDEDRSYGYTF
>TRBV6-5
CASSYEQAYGSYTF
>TRBV5-1
CASSWISGTSGRTEQFF
>TRBV28
CASSFGWTSGSPGTDTQYF
>TRBV5-1
CASSSGGTEAFF
>TRBV5-6
CASSPYLNSPLHF
>TRBV6-2/TRBV6-3
CASSRLAGGRNEQFF
>TRBV29-1
CSVVGTANTEAFF
>TRBV19
CASSSTGGNQPQHF
>TRBV12-3/TRBV12-4
CASTMRADYGYTF
>TRBV6-5
CASRGLSSRELFF
>TRBV18
CASSPPNNGELFF
>TRBV2
CASSEGNPLGTPLHF
>TRBV2
CASRVGVSAYNEQFF